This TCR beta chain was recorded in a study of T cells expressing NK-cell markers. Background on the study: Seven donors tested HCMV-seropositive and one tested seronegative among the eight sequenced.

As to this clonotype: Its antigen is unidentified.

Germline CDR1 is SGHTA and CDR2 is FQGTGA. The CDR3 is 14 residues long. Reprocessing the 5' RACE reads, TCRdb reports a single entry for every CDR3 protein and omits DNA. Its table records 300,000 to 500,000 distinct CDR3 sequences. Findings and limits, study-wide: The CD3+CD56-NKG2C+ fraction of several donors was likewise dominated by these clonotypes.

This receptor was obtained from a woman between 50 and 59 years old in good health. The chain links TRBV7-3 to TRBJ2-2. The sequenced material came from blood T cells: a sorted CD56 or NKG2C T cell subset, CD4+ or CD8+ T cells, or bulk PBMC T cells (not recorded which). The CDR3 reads CASSLGGTTGELFF.